These 5 T cell receptor beta chains came from one sample sequenced in a study of T cell repertoires in cytomegalovirus infection. TCRdb re-called the reads through MiXCR, storing one row per CDR3 protein. The table lists approximately 990,000 distinct CDR3 sequences, less than 40% of them singletons. These receptors have no known antigen. The sequencing here drew on cultured CD8+ T cells from PBMCs, taken from culture after CMV antigen stimulation. The receptors were sampled from a human donor in good health (CMV status not recorded). Some clones in this sample may be carry-over from other donors' samples.

The chain uses TRBV4-2 and TRBJ2-7; D may be TRBD1 (6 bases). From germline, CDR1 is LGHNA and CDR2 YNFKEQ. V lost 0 bases and J lost 0, with 12 bases in between. The CDR3 consists of 16 residues. CDR3 in amino acids: CASSQEDRSLSYEQYV. Written as DNA, the CDR3 is TGTGCCAGCAGCCAAGAAGACAGGTCCCTCTCCTACGAGCAGTACGTC.

There are many counts of this clonotype. The chain recombines TRBV7-6 with TRBJ2-1; D may be TRBD1 or TRBD2 (6 bases each). The CDR3 is 16 residues long. Trimming left V 1 base short and J 5 bases short, with 15 bases between. The germline CDR1 and CDR2 sequences are SGHVS and FNYEAQ. The DNA of the CDR3 is TGTGCCAGCAGCTTAGGAGGAGGGGGGCTGCACAATGAGCAGTTCTTC. As protein: CASSLGGGGLHNEQFF.

This clonotype has only a few counts. V gene TRBV5-1 combines with J gene TRBJ2-7; 8 bases are shared with TRBD1. With V trimmed by 4 bases and J by 5 bases, 8 bases remained unmatched. There are 14 residues in the CDR3. Per germline, CDR1 SGHRS and CDR2 YFSETQ. The CDR3 loop reads CASSIGQGGDEQYV. In DNA form, the CDR3 reads TGCGCCAGCAGCATTGGACAGGGAGGTGACGAGCAGTACGTC.

The chain combines TRBV13 with TRBJ1-1; 9 nucleotides align to TRBD1. This CDR3 is built from 14 residues. V gave up 6 bases and J gave up 7 bases; unmatched junction bases: 9. From germline, CDR1 is PRHDT and CDR2 FYEKMQ (reference sequence). CDR3: CASSSRDRDLEAFF. The CDR3 coding sequence is TGTGCCAGCAGTTCCCGGGACAGGGACCTTGAAGCTTTCTTT.

Worth noting for this clonotype: Relative to the germline gene, one junction end is altered; a read error may explain this. The chain links TRBV12-3 or TRBV12-4 to TRBJ1-1; possibly TRBD1 for D (5 bases). This CDR3 contains 14 residues. This CDR3 is CASSPRDGNTEVFF. CDR3 coding DNA: TGTGCCAGCAGCCCCCGGGACGGGAACACTGAAGTTTTCTTT.